This TCR beta chain came from a study of cytotoxic CD8 clonotypes in ibrutinib-treated CLL. Study-level background: After a median roughly twelve months on treatment (6 to 36), response samples were drawn.

Assay used: immunoSEQ multiplex PCR; TCRdb lists only in-frame clones, some missing. Altogether 50,000 to 65,000 clones are present, around three fifths being singletons, with the ten largest covering 14% to 15%. Study results and caveats: Once treatment began, public clonotypes, which were uncommon, contracted or stayed stable. Samples from sustained-remission and progressing patients were taken at different times.

The source of about 2 micrograms of genomic DNA for TCR beta libraries was cryopreserved PBMCs. As concerns this clone: Antigen unknown.

The CDR3 consists of 13 residues. Looked up from germline, CDR1 is SGHDN and CDR2 is FVKESK. V lost 5 bases and J lost 6; bases outside the gene matches: 1. The V call is TRBV14, the J call TRBJ2-4, with TRBD1 identical over 10 bases. The sequence was collected from a human donor with chronic lymphocytic leukemia. Sequenced material: PBMCs, taken after 12 months of ibrutinib treatment. The CDR3 sequence is CASSWDRGNIQYF. The CDR3 DNA reads as TGTGCCAGCAGCTGGGACAGGGGAAACATTCAGTACTTC. Looking up the rest from reference TRBV14 and TRBJ2-4 gives the full variable domain: EAGVTQFPSHSVIEKGQTVTLRCDPISGHDNLYWYRRVMGKEIKFLLHFVKESKQDESGMPNNRFLAERTGGTYSTLKVQPAELEDSGVYFCASSWDRGNIQYFGAGTRLSVL.